Below, 2 T cell receptor beta chains from the same sample are listed, as sequenced in a study of blood T cell repertoires in COVID-19 (TCRdb year 2020). Libraries were prepared through the immunoSEQ multiplex PCR assay. TCRdb carries this immuneACCESS record with in-frame sequences only. Its versions omit some clonotypes, under half of them owing to an unresolved V gene in the studies checked, with the rest unexplained. The sample table lists hundreds of thousands of clones, roughly 85% of them with a count of one. The ten most abundant clones make up more than 2% of the sample. Material for sequencing was PBMCs or T cells enriched from blood (not recorded which). These receptors originate from a man younger than 40 who had recovered from COVID-19.

This chain links TRBV3-1 (or the pseudogene TRBV3-2) with TRBJ2-7; 8 bases align to TRBD1. Germline trimming cut 2 bases from V and 2 bases from J; bases unmatched to any gene: 8. Per germline, CDR1 LGHDT and CDR2 YNNKEL (reference sequence). The CDR3 sequence is 16 residues long. The CDR3 region is CASSQQGRTGTYEQYF. CDR3 bases: TGTGCCAGCAGCCAACAGGGCAGGACAGGGACCTACGAGCAGTACTTC.

The rearrangement links TRBV19 to TRBJ2-5; the D is unclear. The germline V gene has CDR1 LNHDA and CDR2 SQIVND (reference sequence). The length of the CDR3 is 16 residues. Trimming took off 3 bases at V and 1 base at J, with 15 bases between the two ends. Here the CDR3 reads CASSMGRSAVQETQYF. The CDR3 DNA is TGTGCCAGTAGTATGGGTAGGTCTGCGGTCCAAGAGACCCAGTACTTC.